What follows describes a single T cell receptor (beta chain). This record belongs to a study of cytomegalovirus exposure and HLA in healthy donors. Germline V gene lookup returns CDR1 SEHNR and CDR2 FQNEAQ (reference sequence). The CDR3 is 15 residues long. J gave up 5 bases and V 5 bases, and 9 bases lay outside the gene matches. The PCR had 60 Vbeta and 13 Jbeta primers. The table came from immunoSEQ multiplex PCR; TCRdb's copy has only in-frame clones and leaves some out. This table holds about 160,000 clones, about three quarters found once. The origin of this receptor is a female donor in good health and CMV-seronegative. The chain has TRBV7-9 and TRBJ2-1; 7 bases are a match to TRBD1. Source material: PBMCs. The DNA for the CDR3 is TGTGCCAGCAGCGTAGTACAGGGGACCCACAATGAGCAGTTCTTC. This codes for CASSVVQGTHNEQFF.